The text below deals with one T cell receptor (beta chain). Its recognized antigen is unknown. Per-base qualities were not stored, and no clone one base away is much larger. This sample is part of a study of T-cell reconstitution after alpha-beta-depleted transplantation in children (TCRdb year 2016). Context from the whole study: Using TCR repertoire profiling, the study quantitatively followed how T-cell immune reconstitution unfolded in children after TCRalphabeta/CD19-depleted allogeneic hematopoietic cell transplantation.

Here V drops 5 bases and J drops 6 bases, and the junction holds 9 bases not matched to any gene. Looking up the germline V gene (reference sequence) yields CDR1 LNHNV and CDR2 YYDKDF. Inclusive of the bounding cysteine and phenylalanine, the CDR3 is 15 residues long. Kept here is only the CDR3 DNA, which spans 45 bases and is read in frame from base 1. The library relied on PCR. The data were produced on an Illumina HiSeq 2500. Molecular barcoding was employed in the preparation of TCR libraries, with unique molecular identifiers being used to normalize TCRbeta repertoire quantification. The public reads were quality trimmed at Q25 with fastp and then assembled into clones with MiXCR by TCRdb, keeping productive beta chains. CDR3 protein sequences are deduplicated, and each keeps its most common genes and DNA. Counted in this sample were around 680,000 distinct CDR3 sequences; around 17% of them appeared once. The ten top clones hold approximately 1% of the sample.

The material sequenced was PBMCs from the stem cell graft donor, taken from the stem cell graft. This sequence originates from a human donor who donated a stem cell graft to a child with acute myeloid leukemia. This chain is built from TRBV15 and TRBJ1-2, with 10 middle bases fitting TRBD1. The DNA sequence is as follows: TGTGCCACCAGCGCCCAAGCGACAGGGGGCGATGGCTACACCTTC. It translates to CATSAQATGGDGYTF.